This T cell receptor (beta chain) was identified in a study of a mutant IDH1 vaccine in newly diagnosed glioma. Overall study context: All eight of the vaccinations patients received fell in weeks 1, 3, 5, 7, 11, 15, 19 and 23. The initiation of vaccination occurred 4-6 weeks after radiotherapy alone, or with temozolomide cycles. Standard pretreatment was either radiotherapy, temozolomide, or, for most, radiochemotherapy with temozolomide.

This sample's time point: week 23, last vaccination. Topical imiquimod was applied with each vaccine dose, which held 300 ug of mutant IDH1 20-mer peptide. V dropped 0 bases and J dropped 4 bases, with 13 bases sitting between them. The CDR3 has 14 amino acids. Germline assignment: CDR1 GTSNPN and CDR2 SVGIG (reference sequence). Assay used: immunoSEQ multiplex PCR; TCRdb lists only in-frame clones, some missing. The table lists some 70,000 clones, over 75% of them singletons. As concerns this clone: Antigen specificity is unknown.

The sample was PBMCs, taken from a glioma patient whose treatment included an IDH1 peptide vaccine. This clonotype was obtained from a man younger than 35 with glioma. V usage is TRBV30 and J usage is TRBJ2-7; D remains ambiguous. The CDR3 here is CAWSVGQAWYEQYF. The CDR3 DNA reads TGTGCCTGGAGTGTAGGTCAGGCTTGGTACGAGCAGTACTTC. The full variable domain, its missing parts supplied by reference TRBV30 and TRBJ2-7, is SQTIHQWPATLVQPVGSPLSLECTVEGTSNPNLYWYRQAAGRGLQLLFYSVGIGQISSEVPQNLSASRPQDRQFILSSKKLLLSDSGFYLCAWSVGQAWYEQYFGPGTRLTVT.